The TCR beta chain under discussion was sequenced for a study of identical twins. Germline V gene data show CDR1 as LGHDT and CDR2 as YNNKEL (reference sequence). CDR3 size: 17 residues. The J segment lost 6 bases and the V segment lost 0 bases, leaving 5 bases of the junction unmatched. Whole-study results and caveats: The study found weaker excess twin sharing in beta out-of-frame sequences. With monozygotic twins, out-of-frame TCR alpha sharing exceeded what models estimated. Researchers caution that invariant MAIT and iNKT cells could partly confound zero-insertion analyses.

TCRdb redid the calling of the 5' RACE reads with MiXCR, one entry per CDR3 protein. Here the sample spans hundreds of thousands of distinct CDR3 sequences, about a fifth being singletons. Only one count was recorded for this clonotype. Its antigen is not identified. Donors uniformly comprised healthy Caucasians. The sample was also reused in another study, on yellow fever vaccine responses in identical twins.

The sequencing sample was made of CD4+ T cells sorted from blood. This sequence originates from a woman aged 18-29 years in good health. This sequence joins TRBV3-1 and TRBJ2-1, with 13 bases that match TRBD2. The CDR3 DNA reads as TGTGCCAGCAGCCAAGAGGTCTGGACTAGCGGGGGCAATGAGCAGTTCTTC. It codes for CASSQEVWTSGGNEQFF.